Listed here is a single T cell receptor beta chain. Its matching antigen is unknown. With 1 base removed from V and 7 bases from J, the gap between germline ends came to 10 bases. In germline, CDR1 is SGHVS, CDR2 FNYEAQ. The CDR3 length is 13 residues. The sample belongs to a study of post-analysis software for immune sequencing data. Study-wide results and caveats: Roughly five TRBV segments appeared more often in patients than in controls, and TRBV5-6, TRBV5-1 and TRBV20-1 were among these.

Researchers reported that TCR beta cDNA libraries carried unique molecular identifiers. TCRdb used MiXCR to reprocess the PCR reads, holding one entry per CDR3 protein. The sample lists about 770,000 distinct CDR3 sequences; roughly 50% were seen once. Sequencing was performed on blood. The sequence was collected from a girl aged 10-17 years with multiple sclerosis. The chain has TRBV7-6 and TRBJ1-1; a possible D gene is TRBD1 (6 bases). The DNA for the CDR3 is TGTGCCAGCAGCTTAGGGCAGGGGCTTGAAGCTTTCTTT. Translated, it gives CASSLGQGLEAFF. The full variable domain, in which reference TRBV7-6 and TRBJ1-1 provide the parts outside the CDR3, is GAGVSQSPRYKVTKRGQDVALRCDPISGHVSLYWYRQALGQGPEFLTYFNYEAQQDKSGLPNDRFSAERPEGSISTLTIQRTEQRDSAMYRCASSLGQGLEAFFGQGTRLTVV.